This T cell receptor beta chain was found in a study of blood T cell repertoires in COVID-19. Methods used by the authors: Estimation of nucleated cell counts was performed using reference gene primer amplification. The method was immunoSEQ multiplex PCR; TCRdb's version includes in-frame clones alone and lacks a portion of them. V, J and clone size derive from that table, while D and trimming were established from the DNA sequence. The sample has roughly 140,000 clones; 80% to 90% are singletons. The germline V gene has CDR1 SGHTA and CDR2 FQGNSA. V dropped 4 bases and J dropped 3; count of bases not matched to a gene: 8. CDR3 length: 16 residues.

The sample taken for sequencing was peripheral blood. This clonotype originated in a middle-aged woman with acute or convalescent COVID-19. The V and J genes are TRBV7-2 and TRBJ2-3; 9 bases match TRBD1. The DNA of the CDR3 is TGTGCCAGCAGCTCCGGACAGGGGCGATTAACAGATACGCAGTATTTT. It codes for CASSSGQGRLTDTQYF.